The 29 T cell receptor beta chains in this list originate from one sample, sequenced in a study of glioma-infiltrating T cells. Using RNA template, CDR3s of TCR alpha and beta were amplified with iRepertoire arm-PCR. TCRdb recomputed calls from the multiplex PCR reads with MiXCR, one row per CDR3 protein. Of about 44,000 distinct CDR3 sequences in the sample, around 24% are singletons; the top ten hold roughly 6.1%. The sample was glioma tissue, nonneoplastic brain tissue, or PBMCs (not recorded which). These receptors originate from a human donor with low-grade glioma or glioblastoma, undergoing nonglioma brain surgery, or in good health (not recorded which).

This clonotype was seen repeatedly, ten times or more. A read error may be the cause here, since a much bigger clone is one base away. The chain recombines TRBV20-1 with TRBJ1-2; a weak D match, TRBD1 (5 bases). CDR3 length equals 12 residues. The V and J ends lost 4 bases and 4 bases respectively, with 10 bases between them. Looked up from germline, CDR1 is DFQATT and CDR2 is SNEGSKA (reference sequence). The CDR3, as DNA: TGCAGTGCTATAGGGGCAGTCTATGGCTACACCTTC. It specifies CSAIGAVYGYTF.

Comment on this clonotype: This may be a read error: a much more frequent sequence differs by one nucleotide. The rearrangement uses TRBV19 and TRBJ1-1; D is uncertain. CDR1 is LNHDA, CDR2 SQIVND, per germline (reference sequence). The CDR3 totals 14 residues. The CDR3, as DNA: TGTGCCAGTAGTAGGAACGGCTTGAACACTGAAGTTTTCTTT. This translates into CASSRNGLNTEVFF.

This clonotype showed up many times. The chain recombines TRBV19 with TRBJ1-1; a weak D match, TRBD1 (5 bases). The V gene's germline CDR1 is LNHDA and CDR2 SQIVND (reference sequence). The CDR3 is 14 amino acids. Trimming removed 8 bases from V and 3 bases from J, with 16 bases in between. The CDR3 protein is CASLRAGLDTEAFF. In DNA, the CDR3 is TGTGCCAGTTTGCGGGCAGGGCTGGACACTGAAGCTTTCTTT.

This clonotype is medium-sized by share. The chain links TRBV27 to TRBJ1-2, with a weak D call TRBD1 (6 bases). Germline CDR1 is MNHEY and CDR2 is SMNVEV (reference sequence). V shed 0 bases and J shed 5 bases, with 10 bases lying between them. This CDR3 has 14 amino acids. CDR3 loop: CASSLSRDTYGYTF. The CDR3 DNA sequence: TGTGCCAGCAGTTTATCCCGGGACACTTATGGCTACACCTTC.

This clonotype occurred many times. The chain recombines TRBV11-3 with TRBJ2-5, with TRBD2 matching over 10 bases. Unmatched junction bases numbered 5, after V lost 5 bases and J lost 2 bases. Looked up from germline, CDR1 is SGHNT and CDR2 is YENEEA. This CDR3 is 15 amino acids long. Here the CDR3 DNA reads TGTGCCAGCAGCACCTCTAGCGGGGGTCAAGAGACCCAGTACTTC. Its protein is CASSTSSGGQETQYF.

This clonotype was seen many times. The chain carries TRBV7-6 and TRBJ1-1; no reliable D call. V lost 1 base and J lost 8, with 8 bases in between. CDR1 and CDR2 (germline): SGHVS, FNYEAQ. CDR3 length equals 12 residues. The CDR3 region is CASSLGGNEAFF. CDR3 sequence (DNA): TGTGCCAGCAGCTTAGGAGGTAACGAAGCTTTCTTT.

At least ten counts were recorded for this clonotype. This rearrangement joins TRBV19 to TRBJ2-1, with 8 bases matching TRBD2. The CDR3 is 15 residues long. The V and J ends lost 3 bases and 2 bases, in that order; junction bases with no gene match: 3. Germline V gives CDR1 LNHDA, CDR2 SQIVND (reference sequence). The CDR3 DNA reads as TGTGCCAGTAGTATTAGCGGGGTTACCTACAATGAGCAGTTCTTC. Its translation is CASSISGVTYNEQFF.

The CDR3 protein is CASGIYRGPDNEQFF. CDR3 nucleotide sequence: TGTGCTAGTGGTATCTACAGGGGGCCGGACAATGAGCAGTTCTTC. The chain recombines TRBV12-5 with TRBJ2-1; 9 bases line up with TRBD1. Germline values: CDR1 LGHNT, CDR2 FRNRAP. The CDR3 length is 15 residues. The ends lost 5 bases at V and 5 bases at J; junction bases unmatched: 7.

The chain uses TRBV10-3 and TRBJ2-1; D possibly corresponds to TRBD2 (5 bases). CDR3 length equals 13 residues. Deletions cut 4 bases from V and 9 bases from J, with 13 bases between. CDR1 is ENHRY, CDR2 SYGVKD, per germline. The CDR3 bases are TGTGCCATCAGTGGAAACCGCGAGGGTGAGCAGTTCTTC. It codes for CAISGNREGEQFF.

About this clonotype itself: A much larger clone lies one base from this, so it may be a read error. The chain couples TRBV19 to TRBJ2-2; 9 bases line up with TRBD2. This CDR3 region has 14 residues. V shed 8 bases and J 6 bases; nucleotides not matched to a gene: 7. Germline CDR1 and CDR2: LNHDA and SQIVND (reference sequence). The CDR3 is CASLAGTRAGELFF. CDR3 sequence (DNA): TGTGCCAGTCTAGCGGGAACAAGGGCCGGGGAGCTGTTTTTT.

In the case of this clonotype: Because the CDR3's place on the DNA is in doubt, the DNA is left out and the CDR3 is given as listed by TCRdb. This chain joins TRBV7-5 and TRBJ2-3; the table gives TRBD1 as D, unverified against the DNA. TRBV7-5 is annotated as a pseudogene. Termini included, the CDR3 measures 17 amino acids. The chain's CDR3 is CIAVPEVPTGATDTQHF.

At least ten counts were recorded for this clonotype. This chain joins TRBV7-6 and TRBJ2-2; D remains unclear. CDR1 SGHVS and CDR2 FNYEAQ come from the germline V gene. The CDR3 sequence is 15 residues long. V gave up 1 base and J gave up 1 base, with 7 bases separating them. Here the CDR3 reads CASSLVTMNTGELFF. DNA of the CDR3: TGTGCCAGCAGCTTAGTAACGATGAACACCGGGGAGCTGTTTTTT.

This clonotype has just a few counts. The chain couples TRBV10-2 to TRBJ2-3, with 7 bases that match TRBD2. This CDR3 is 13 amino acids long. CDR1 and CDR2 from the germline V gene are WSHSY and SAAADI. J gave up 2 bases and V 7 bases, and 3 bases lay outside the gene matches. The CDR3 region has the DNA TGCGCCAGCAAGGGAGGGGACACAGATACGCAGTATTTT. Translation: CASKGGDTDTQYF.

Remarks on this clonotype: At one of its ends the junction is not consistent with the germline gene, which may arise from a read error. The chain combines TRBV30 with TRBJ2-2; D perhaps matches TRBD2 (6 bases). This CDR3 spans 16 amino acids. In germline, CDR1 is GTSNPN, CDR2 SVGIG (reference sequence). The CDR3 sequence: CAWSVRGVTLTGEPFF. The DNA for the CDR3 is TGTGCCTGGAGTGTCCGCGGGGTAACCTTGACCGGGGAGCCGTTTTTT.

As concerns this clonotype: This may come from a read error, since a much larger clone is one base off. V gene TRBV7-6 combines with J gene TRBJ2-3; D call uncertain. The germline V gene has CDR1 SGHVS and CDR2 FNYEAQ. This CDR3 spans 15 amino acids. CDR3: CVITQSELSTDTQYF. DNA of the CDR3: TGTGTCATAACACAATCGGAGTTATCCACAGATACGCAGTATTTT.

The CDR3 DNA sequence: TGCAGCGCTCATGACGGAACCTACGAGCAGTACTTC. This gives the protein CSAHDGTYEQYF. The chain carries TRBV29-1 and TRBJ2-7, with D uncertain. Trimming shortened V by 7 bases and J by 2 bases, and 12 bases separated the two germline ends. CDR1 and CDR2 from the germline V gene are SQVTM and ANQGSEA. The CDR3 consists of 12 residues.

This clonotype was counted once. CDR3 bases: TGCAGCGCTATCTCACCGGGGGGAAGCGACGAGCAGTACTTC. It encodes CSAISPGGSDEQYF. This chain links TRBV29-1 with TRBJ2-7, with TRBD2 matching over 7 bases. Losses at the gene ends were 7 bases for V and 5 bases for J; bases not matched to a gene: 14. The CDR3 sequence is 14 residues long. Germline values: CDR1 SQVTM, CDR2 ANQGSEA.

This clonotype was observed many times. This chain connects TRBV28 to TRBJ1-1, with D uncertain. CDR1 and CDR2 from the germline V gene are MDHEN and SYDVKM. This CDR3 is 13 amino acids long. V shed 2 bases and J shed 4 bases, with 8 bases lying between them. This chain's CDR3 is CASSLGLGTEAFF. The CDR3 DNA follows: TGTGCCAGCAGTTTAGGGCTGGGCACTGAAGCTTTCTTT.

This clonotype is categorized as medium-sized. The V gene is TRBV28, the J gene TRBJ1-5; D is unclear. CDR1 and CDR2 from the germline V gene are MDHEN and SYDVKM. V was shortened by 4 bases and J by 7 bases, with 8 bases between the two germline ends. CDR3 length: 12 amino acids. CDR3 loop: CASSSPTQPQHF. CDR3 DNA: TGTGCCAGCAGTTCCCCGACACAGCCCCAGCATTTT.

This clonotype came up a few times. The V gene is TRBV3-1, the J gene TRBJ2-5, with D perhaps being TRBD1 or TRBD2 (5 bases each). Germline CDR1 reads LGHDT; CDR2 reads YNNKEL (reference sequence). The V end was cut by 1 base, the J end by 7 bases, with 19 bases between. CDR3 length: 16 amino acids. The CDR3 DNA is TGTGCCAGCAGCCAAGCCGGGCCAAGCCCTGGGGGGACCCAGTACTTC. This codes for CASSQAGPSPGGTQYF.

This chain uses TRBV2 with TRBJ2-3; no clear D. In germline, CDR1 is SNHLY, CDR2 FYNNEI. The CDR3 sequence is 15 residues long. Trimming removed 8 bases at V and 0 bases at J, with 15 bases between. Here the CDR3 reads CASSSGQTSTDTQYF. The CDR3 coding sequence is TGTGCCAGCTCAAGTGGGCAGACTAGCACAGATACGCAGTATTTT.

The chain links TRBV27 to TRBJ2-3; a possible D gene is TRBD1 (6 bases). Trimming removed 4 bases from V and 1 base from J, with 21 bases in between. CDR1 and CDR2 from the germline V gene are MNHEY and SMNVEV (reference sequence). The CDR3 runs to 18 residues. CDR3 region: CASSSKSQGSGGTDTQYF. In nucleotides, the CDR3 is TGTGCCAGCAGTTCCAAATCGCAGGGGAGCGGAGGCACAGATACGCAGTATTTT.

The gene calls are TRBV3-1 and TRBJ2-4; 8 bases align to TRBD1. The trim removed 6 bases at V and 6 bases at J, leaving 7 bases unmatched. The germline CDR1 and CDR2 sequences are LGHDT and YNNKEL (reference sequence). CDR3 length: 14 residues. The CDR3 nucleotides read TGTGCCAGCAGTCCTTCGGACAGGGCAAACATTCAGTACTTC. Its protein is CASSPSDRANIQYF.

Ten or more counts support this clonotype. The J gene is TRBJ1-5, the V gene TRBV19; 8 bases are shared with TRBD1. V lost 3 bases and J lost 3; bases outside the gene matches: 19. This CDR3 is built from 20 residues. The germline V gene encodes CDR1 LNHDA and CDR2 SQIVND (reference sequence). CDR3 sequence: CASSMPQGAKRRRNNQPQHF. As DNA, the CDR3 is TGTGCCAGTAGTATGCCCCAGGGGGCAAAAAGGCGGAGGAACAATCAGCCCCAGCATTTT.

About this clonotype: The junction and the germline gene differ at one end; a read error may be behind it. The gene calls are TRBV4-1 and TRBJ1-2, with no clear D. The CDR3 contains 15 residues. Germline V gene lookup returns CDR1 MGHRA and CDR2 YSYEKL. Written as DNA, the CDR3 is TGCGCAAGCAGCCAAGACCCCTATCCTGGCTATGGCCACACCTTC. Residues: CASSQDPYPGYGHTF.

The CDR3 DNA reads as TGTGCCAGCACACGGACGGGGGCAGGAAACACCATATATTTT. Its translation: CASTRTGAGNTIYF. The chain couples TRBV27 to TRBJ1-3, with D maybe TRBD1 (6 bases). The germline V and J ends were trimmed by 7 bases and 4 bases, with 14 bases remaining between them. CDR1 is MNHEY and CDR2 is SMNVEV in the germline V gene (reference sequence). The CDR3 contains 14 residues.

V gene TRBV12-3 or TRBV12-4 combines with J gene TRBJ2-7; weak D call: TRBD2 (6 bases). This CDR3 is built from 13 residues. V shed 2 bases and J shed 6 bases, with 11 bases lying between them. CDR3 protein: CASSLRVGGEQYF. CDR3 DNA: TGTGCCAGCAGTTTACGGGTCGGGGGCGAGCAGTACTTC.

At least ten counts were recorded for this clonotype. This chain's CDR3 is CASSWMNTEAFF. The DNA for the CDR3 is TGTGCCAGTAGTTGGATGAACACTGAAGCTTTCTTT. This rearrangement joins TRBV19 to TRBJ1-1; D gene ambiguous. The V and J ends lost 5 bases and 0 bases respectively, with 4 bases between them. Germline lookup yields CDR1 LNHDA and CDR2 SQIVND (reference sequence). There are 12 residues in the CDR3.

This clonotype was found many times. V is TRBV11-2 and J is TRBJ2-3; the D is unclear. This CDR3 is 13 amino acids long. V was cut by 4 bases and J by 3 bases, with 8 bases left in between. Looked up from germline, CDR1 is SGHAT and CDR2 is FQNNGV. The CDR3 region is CASSSLRTDTQYF. CDR3 DNA sequence: TGTGCCAGCAGCTCCCTTAGGACAGATACGCAGTATTTT.